The present TCR beta chain was sequenced within a study of tumor and adjacent non-tumor tissue in lung cancer. Study at large: Aged about 31 to 80 years, patients included fewer than 11 men and 5 women with stage I to III disease. Samples averaged roughly 4.3 million productive TCRbeta reads each.

CDR1 is DFQATT, CDR2 SNEGSKA, per germline (reference sequence). The length of the CDR3 is 13 residues. A modified ARM-PCR protocol with three rounds of nested PCR amplified TCRbeta. TCRdb re-called the multiplex PCR reads through MiXCR, storing one row per CDR3 protein. This table has 120,000 or so distinct CDR3 sequences, 75% to 90% appearing once. Comment on this clonotype: A junction end diverges from the germline sequence, so it may reflect a read error.

This sample's RNA came from whole unsorted tissue. Sequences were obtained from lung tumor tissue. The receptor comes from a man aged 70 or older with non-small cell lung cancer. The V call is TRBV20-1, the J call TRBJ1-2; D ambiguous. CDR3 protein: CSANWGGVYGYSF. CDR3 nucleotide sequence: TGCAGTGCTAACTGGGGTGGAGTCTATGGCTACAGCTTC.